The 26 T cell receptor beta chains presented below share a single source sample, sequenced in a study of CD8+ T cells in alopecia areata. The treatment denotes: oral pan-JAK inhibitor, 5-10 mg twice daily. As the sequencing template, cDNA was produced by extracting RNA and reverse transcribing it. The protocol was immunoSEQ multiplex PCR, while the TCRdb copy is restricted to in-frame clones and leaves out a portion. The sample yields over 150,000 clones, around three fifths seen once. This sample comprised CD8+ T cells sorted from blood, obtained at week 24, from a patient treated with tofacitinib. These receptors were taken from a human donor with alopecia areata.

This clone has a handful of counts. This chain joins TRBV27 and TRBJ1-6; D not resolved. The CDR3 runs 12 residues. CDR1 MNHEY and CDR2 SMNVEV come from the germline V gene (reference sequence). The V end lost 5 bases, the J end lost 8 bases, and 7 bases lay between the germline ends. The CDR3 protein is CASSSLDSPLHF. The DNA for the CDR3 is TGTGCCAGCAGTAGCCTCGATTCACCCCTCCACTTT.

J is TRBJ2-7 and V is TRBV4-1; no definite D call. The length of the CDR3 is 16 residues. V gave up 1 base and J gave up 3 bases, with 16 bases separating them. Germline V lookup: CDR1 MGHRA, CDR2 YSYEKL. The CDR3 protein is CASSQVGIVVFYEQYF. Here the CDR3 DNA reads TGCGCCAGCAGCCAAGTTGGAATCGTAGTCTTCTACGAGCAGTACTTC.

This chain uses TRBV29-1 with TRBJ1-2; TRBD1 is a possible D gene (5 bases). The V gene's germline CDR1 is SQVTM and CDR2 ANQGSEA. The CDR3 loop spans 15 amino acids. Trimming pared 4 bases from V and 2 bases from J, leaving 17 bases between. Written as DNA, the CDR3 is TGCAGCGTTGTATCGAAGGGGCAGATCAACTATGGCTACACCTTC. Translated: CSVVSKGQINYGYTF.

This clone has more than one count but fewer than ten. This sequence joins TRBV13 and TRBJ2-1; a weak D match, TRBD1 (5 bases). CDR1 and CDR2 from the germline V gene are PRHDT and FYEKMQ (reference sequence). The CDR3 totals 14 residues. V was pared by 0 bases and J by 6 bases, with 9 bases between. The CDR3 region has the DNA TGTGCCAGCAGCTTAGGCAGGGTCCCCAATGAGCAGTTCTTC. Translation: CASSLGRVPNEQFF.

This clone was detected ten times or more. This chain links TRBV11-3 with TRBJ2-3; the match to TRBD1 covers 10 bases. V was pared by 5 bases and J by 6 bases, with 8 bases of the junction left unmatched. The CDR3 totals 15 residues. Germline CDR1 and CDR2: SGHNT and YENEEA. The chain's CDR3 is CASSLGQGDLDTQYF. As DNA, the CDR3 is TGTGCCAGCAGCCTAGGACAGGGGGATCTGGATACGCAGTATTTT. Using reference TRBV11-3 and TRBJ2-3 for the parts outside the CDR3, the full variable domain is EAGVVQSPRYKIIEKKQPVAFWCNPISGHNTLYWYLQNLGQGPELLIRYENEEAVDDSQLPKDRFSAERLKGVDSTLKIQPAELGDSAVYLCASSLGQGDLDTQYFGPGTRLTVL.

This clone occurred a few times. This rearrangement joins TRBV14 to TRBJ1-1; D possibly corresponds to TRBD1 (6 bases). Germline V CDR1 and CDR2: SGHDN, FVKESK. The germline V and J ends were trimmed by 4 bases and 0 bases, with 9 bases remaining between them. The CDR3 is 14 residues long. The CDR3 loop is CASSLRTVNTEAFF. CDR3 coding DNA: TGTGCCAGCAGCCTGAGGACAGTGAACACTGAAGCTTTCTTT.

The gene calls are TRBV9 and TRBJ1-1; 7 bases are shared with TRBD1. The CDR3 covers 14 residues. V lost 3 bases, J lost 3 bases, and 5 bases stayed unmatched. Germline CDR1 reads SGDLS; CDR2 reads YYNGEE. The CDR3 region has the DNA TGTGCCAGCAGCGCCCCTACAGGGGACACTGAAGCTTTCTTT. Translation gives CASSAPTGDTEAFF.

V is TRBV2 and J is TRBJ1-2; D is unresolved. Germline-derived CDR1 and CDR2 are SNHLY and FYNNEI. The ends were cut back, 1 base at V and 1 base at J, with 4 bases in the middle. The CDR3 totals 13 residues. CDR3 DNA: TGTGCCAGCAGTGAAGATGGTAACTATGGCTACACCTTC. Translating gives CASSEDGNYGYTF.

V and J are TRBV7-2 and TRBJ2-7; no reliable D call. V lost 1 base, J lost 3 bases, and 13 bases lay in between. This CDR3 is 15 amino acids long. Germline assignment: CDR1 SGHTA and CDR2 FQGNSA. The CDR3 is CASSLGSHAVYEQYF. CDR3 coding DNA: TGTGCCAGCAGCTTAGGGTCACATGCAGTCTACGAGCAGTACTTC. Looking up the rest from reference TRBV7-2 and TRBJ2-7 gives the full variable domain: GAGVSQSPSNKVTEKGKDVELRCDPISGHTALYWYRQSLGQGLEFLIYFQGNSAPDKSGLPSDRFSAERTGGSVSTLTIQRTQQEDSAVYLCASSLGSHAVYEQYFGPGTRLTVT.

The chain employs TRBV29-1 and TRBJ2-5; D is ambiguous. V was shortened by 3 bases and J by 2 bases, with 19 bases between the two germline ends. Germline V gene lookup returns CDR1 SQVTM and CDR2 ANQGSEA. The CDR3 loop spans 16 amino acids. The CDR3 region is CSVDPFENSEQETQYF. Written as DNA, the CDR3 is TGCAGCGTTGACCCTTTTGAGAACTCCGAACAAGAGACCCAGTACTTC.

This chain uses TRBV5-1 with TRBJ1-5; D is unresolved. This CDR3 has 16 residues. Deletions cut 0 bases from V and 1 base from J, with 11 bases between. Germline CDR1 and CDR2: SGHRS and YFSETQ. Written as DNA, the CDR3 is TGCGCCAGCAGCTTGGGCCCCACCGAAAGCAATCAGCCCCAGCATTTT. Translating gives CASSLGPTESNQPQHF.

This clone was detected only a few times. This sequence joins TRBV5-1 and TRBJ2-5; perhaps TRBD1 as D (6 bases). V was pared by 3 bases and J by 2 bases, with 8 bases between. The germline V gene has CDR1 SGHRS and CDR2 YFSETQ. CDR3 length: 13 residues. The CDR3 DNA reads as TGCGCCAGCAGCTCCGGACAGCAAGAGACCCAGTACTTC. Protein product: CASSSGQQETQYF.

This clone has ten or more counts. The chain is built from TRBV5-4 and TRBJ1-2; no firm D call. The CDR3 consists of 14 residues. The germline CDR1 and CDR2 sequences are SGHNT and YYREEE (reference sequence). The germline V and J ends were trimmed by 2 bases and 3 bases, with 11 bases remaining between them. The CDR3 here is CASSFVIPYYGYTF. As DNA, the CDR3 is TGTGCCAGCAGCTTTGTCATACCATACTATGGCTACACCTTC.

This clone has just a few counts. The rearrangement joins TRBV7-9 to TRBJ1-5; TRBD1 matches at 10 bases. Germline lookup yields CDR1 SEHNR and CDR2 FQNEAQ (reference sequence). The CDR3 has 16 amino acids. The V gene end was trimmed by 5 bases and the J gene end by 5 bases; junction bases not matched to a gene: 9. CDR3 residues: CASSPPGQGKHQPQHF. The CDR3 nucleotides read TGTGCCAGCAGCCCACCGGGACAGGGGAAGCATCAGCCCCAGCATTTT.

The chain combines TRBV5-1 with TRBJ1-1; no clear D gene. V gave up 0 bases and J gave up 1 base, with 10 bases separating them. From germline, CDR1 is SGHRS and CDR2 YFSETQ. The CDR3 extends over 15 amino acids. The CDR3 loop is CASSLDPKGNTEAFF. CDR3 DNA sequence: TGCGCCAGCAGCTTGGACCCCAAAGGGAACACTGAAGCTTTCTTT.

The V call is TRBV7-9, the J call TRBJ2-1; the match to TRBD2 covers 8 bases. This CDR3 contains 19 residues. Germline V gene lookup returns CDR1 SEHNR and CDR2 FQNEAQ (reference sequence). V dropped 5 bases and J dropped 8; count of bases not matched to a gene: 23. This CDR3 is CASSPTQPGFRGGLHEQFF. In DNA form, the CDR3 reads TGTGCCAGCAGCCCAACCCAGCCGGGTTTCCGGGGGGGCCTCCATGAGCAGTTCTTC.

The rearrangement links TRBV11-2 to TRBJ1-1; no definite D call. CDR1 and CDR2 from the germline V gene are SGHAT and FQNNGV. The V and J ends lost 3 bases and 1 base respectively, with 6 bases between them. The CDR3 is 13 amino acids. The CDR3 DNA sequence: TGTGCCAGCAGCTTCCGACAGAACACTGAAGCTTTCTTT. Protein product: CASSFRQNTEAFF. Full variable domain (outside the CDR3, taken from reference TRBV11-2 and TRBJ1-1): EAGVAQSPRYKIIEKRQSVAFWCNPISGHATLYWYQQILGQGPKLLIQFQNNGVVDDSQLPKDRFSAERLKGVDSTLKIQPAKLEDSAVYLCASSFRQNTEAFFGQGTRLTVV.

CDR3 nucleotides: TGTGCCTGGAGTGGGACAGCCCTTGAAGCTTTCTTT. Translating gives CAWSGTALEAFF. The chain employs TRBV30 and TRBJ1-1; a weak D match, TRBD1 (6 bases). The CDR3 consists of 12 residues. From germline, CDR1 is GTSNPN and CDR2 SVGIG (reference sequence). V lost 1 base and J 7 bases, leaving 10 bases between the germline ends. The complete variable domain, with remaining parts taken from reference TRBV30 and TRBJ1-1, reads SQTIHQWPATLVQPVGSPLSLECTVEGTSNPNLYWYRQAAGRGLQLLFYSVGIGQISSEVPQNLSASRPQDRQFILSSKKLLLSDSGFYLCAWSGTALEAFFGQGTRLTVV.

The chain joins TRBV5-6 to TRBJ1-2; the D is unclear. The V and J ends lost 7 bases and 8 bases respectively, with 15 bases between them. Per the germline V gene, CDR1 is SGHDT and CDR2 is YYEEEE. The CDR3 consists of 12 residues. As DNA, the CDR3 is TGTGCCAGCCAAGTGTCCGGGAACGGCTACACCTTC. Translating gives CASQVSGNGYTF.

The chain has TRBV29-1 and TRBJ1-1; D is unclear. Germline-derived CDR1 and CDR2 are SQVTM and ANQGSEA. The CDR3 is 12 amino acids. Trimming removed 5 bases at V and 2 bases at J, with 9 bases between. CDR3 in amino acids: CSVTDQNTEAFF. The CDR3 bases are TGCAGCGTTACGGACCAAAACACTGAAGCTTTCTTT.

V gene TRBV29-1 combines with J gene TRBJ2-2, with D possibly TRBD1 on 5 matching bases. The CDR3 runs 12 residues. Germline assignment: CDR1 SQVTM and CDR2 ANQGSEA. V lost 8 bases, J lost 6 bases, and 13 bases lay in between. The CDR3 DNA is TGCAGCACCCCAGGGAATTCCGGGGAGCTGTTTTTT. Translated: CSTPGNSGELFF.

The rearrangement links TRBV2 to TRBJ1-4; the match to TRBD1 covers 8 bases. The CDR3 sequence is 13 residues long. Germline values: CDR1 SNHLY, CDR2 FYNNEI. V lost 6 bases and J lost 8; bases outside the gene matches: 5. CDR3 nucleotide sequence: TGTGCCAGCAGGGCCAGGGGGCTGGAAAAACTGTTTTTT. Protein sequence: CASRARGLEKLFF.

Written as DNA, the CDR3 is TGCGCCAGCAGCCTCAGGTTCGAGGGCAATCAGCCCCAGCATTTT. It encodes CASSLRFEGNQPQHF. The chain links TRBV4-1 to TRBJ1-5; D is unresolved. Germline CDR1 reads MGHRA; CDR2 reads YSYEKL. Trimming removed 4 bases from V and 2 bases from J, with 12 bases in between. The CDR3 has 15 amino acids.

The chain links TRBV6-5 to TRBJ1-1; tentative D call: TRBD1 (5 bases). From germline, CDR1 is MNHEY and CDR2 SVGAGI. V dropped 0 bases and J dropped 7 bases, with 9 bases sitting between them. The length of the CDR3 is 13 residues. CDR3 in DNA: TGTGCCAGCAGTTACTCGAGTACAGGTGAAGCTTTCTTT. Protein: CASSYSSTGEAFF.

This rearrangement joins TRBV7-9 to TRBJ1-5, with D perhaps matching TRBD1 (5 bases). Germline lookup yields CDR1 SEHNR and CDR2 FQNEAQ (reference sequence). V lost 5 bases and J lost 7, with 12 bases in between. The CDR3 totals 13 residues. The CDR3 reads CASSPNEGQPQHF. The CDR3 DNA reads TGTGCCAGCAGCCCGAATGAGGGGCAGCCCCAGCATTTT.

This chain uses TRBV7-9 with TRBJ2-5, with D possibly TRBD1 on 6 matching bases. Looked up from germline, CDR1 is SEHNR and CDR2 is FQNEAQ (reference sequence). This CDR3 contains 16 residues. Trimming took off 2 bases at V and 2 bases at J, with 15 bases between the two ends. CDR3 sequence (DNA): TGTGCCAGCAGCTTATGGGAGCAGGGGCCTCAAGAGACCCAGTACTTC. Residues: CASSLWEQGPQETQYF.